This TCR beta chain was sequenced in a study of cytomegalovirus exposure and HLA in healthy donors (TCRdb year 2017). The study in broad terms: According to an earlier analysis of 587 of the donors, 150 million to 200 million T cells yielded some 120 million unique TCR beta sequences and about 300 Gb of sequence data. A later analysis re-examined previously published TCR beta repertoires from 610 or so donors and added high-resolution HLA genotyping to investigate patterns of TCR occurrence. An early release that covered approximately 600 HLA-typed donors contained 300 to 350 gigabases of sequencing data and 65 million to 100 million unique TCR sequences. Using immunosequencing, the study profiled T cell repertoires from roughly 650 subjects and related those repertoires to cytomegalovirus serostatus. High-throughput TCR immunosequencing, statistical association of individual TCRs with disease status, and machine learning were combined to predict cytomegalovirus infection status. Alongside the repertoire data, information on donor age, sex, ethnicity and CMV serostatus was compiled. Among the roughly 400 genotyped donors, around 81% belonged to the genetic ancestry cluster associated with self-reported Caucasian donors. An earlier analysis of nearly 600 of the donors applied high-throughput TCR beta sequencing to assess whether each TCR beta V gene segment acted as functional or pseudogenic. The later analysis used no new phenotypic data to find candidate immune exposures, relying instead on TCR beta sequences and their occurrence across donors. Among roughly 370 genotyped donors of the cohort, an average of 235,054 unique TCR beta nucleotide sequences were sequenced per donor, about a sixth of them non-productive. Typing coverage differed by locus: A, B, C, DRB1 and DQB1 were typed in roughly 629-630 donors, DQA1 in approximately 520, DPA1 in 606, and DPB1 in 472. Every repertoire in the discovery cohort had been generated on one and the same sequencing platform. The aim of the study was to test whether cataloging public T cell receptors could identify signatures of past pathogen exposure. A later genetic analysis took genome-wide SNP genotypes for about 65% of the 666 donors and used that subset as a discovery cohort. A handful of DR-DQ haplotypes were handled as single units for association and clustering because linkage in the cohort was strong. Besides the first cohort of around 670 subjects, a separate validation cohort made up of over 100 different subjects was used. HLA typing covered class I and class II loci at four-digit resolution. Broad study findings and their caveats: A further reported finding was that TCR beta sequences accurately predicted the HLA-A and HLA-B alleles for most subjects in the first cohort. In a later genetic analysis, fewer N-insertions in productive TCRs were reported among donors in an Asian-associated ancestry cluster than the roughly 640-donor mean. Several of the top co-occurrence clusters appeared to be linked to parvovirus B19, influenza, CMV and Epstein-Barr virus, according to a later analysis. For the cohort, immune exposure information was limited to CMV serostatus. Presence/absence analyses assumed roughly uniform sequencing depth across donors, an assumption that may not hold. The earlier analysis of a few hundred of the donors excluded some 16 rarely observed V segments, including chromosome 9 orphons, because counts were too low. While some public TCRs were present in many individuals, most TCR sequences turned up only very rarely across donors. According to the authors, the approach could potentially be generalized to other disease states and immunological phenotypes. In an earlier analysis of fewer than 700 of the donors, most TCR beta V segments appeared in productive rearrangements about 90% or about 30% of the time, broadly matching IMGT annotations. HLA typing was unavailable for some donors at each locus, so association tests used only the typed subset. An association between a missense DCLRE1C variant and V-gene and J-gene trimming of TCR beta chains was found in a later genetic analysis and replicated in an independent cohort. At a false discovery rate of 0.05, a later analysis linked around 15,000 TCR beta sequences to specific HLA alleles. A later analysis found that HLA-associated TCR beta chains were more clonally expanded and had lower generation probabilities than equally common non-associated chains. In vitro tests confirmed that a few of the cytomegalovirus-associated TCR beta chains recognize cytomegalovirus antigens. Cytomegalovirus status was reported to be diagnosed by the classifier with high specificity and sensitivity in both the original and validation cohorts. Correlated functional status among segregating V segments might be attributable to linkage disequilibrium, but an unknown experimental factor could not be ruled out. Strong co-occurrence of HLA alleles, especially DR and DQ, made assigning TCR associations to individual alleles difficult. Only TCR beta chains were sequenced in this cohort, and the absence of alpha or paired-chain data limited detectable features. The study gave a list of about 170 TCR beta chains associated with cytomegalovirus. In a later analysis, most CMV-associated TCR beta chains were found to appear HLA-restricted, with HLA associations seemingly driven largely by CMV exposure. A later analysis found that TCR association rates varied across HLA loci, with DRB1 alleles showing the most associated TCRs and HLA-C alleles the fewest. The sequencing pipeline was judged likely to have produced a cluster of highly shared sequence variants as a technical artifact.

Details on this clone: This clone's antigen is unknown. No base qualities exist here, and no much larger clone lies one base off it.

The cohort comprised 670 or so healthy bone marrow donors. At the time of sampling, all cohort members were nominally healthy, though unrecorded immune exposures were likely present. The donor tested CMV seronegative, placing the donor among the 350 to 400 seronegative members of the cohort. Every donor gave a peripheral blood sample, and the peripheral blood mononuclear cells from that sample were used for TCR beta sequencing. Genomic DNA extraction from the blood cell samples was performed with the Qiagen DNeasy Blood Extraction Kit. The receptor library was made with the immunoSEQ multiplex PCR assay. For the multiplex PCR, a mixture combining 60 forward primers for TCR Vbeta segments and 13 reverse primers for TCR Jbeta segments was used. Amplification of the CDR3 region of rearranged TCR beta genes was performed with a multiplex PCR assay on genomic DNA. The Illumina HiSeq System was used to sequence the amplified TCR beta libraries as 87-base-pair reads. On the study's bioinformatics: Across the roughly 600 repertoires, a later analysis counted roughly 77 million unique TCR beta chains, approximately 10 million of which were shared by at least two donors. To remove PCR and sequencing errors, raw reads were error-corrected and collapsed into unique sequences using a nearest-neighbor algorithm that merged closely related sequences. V, D and J gene segments were assigned by aligning CDR3 sequences to IMGT reference sequences. For a sequence to be retained, at least a six-nucleotide match to both a V gene segment and a J gene segment was required. A rearrangement counted as productive if the CDR3 had no stop codons and remained in frame with V and J, and every other rearrangement counted as non-productive. Following IMGT convention, CDR3 was defined as the stretch from the second conserved V-encoded cysteine up to the conserved J-encoded phenylalanine. In an earlier analysis of 550 to 650 of the donors, sequences lacking an unambiguous match to a single V gene segment were excluded. In an earlier analysis of approximately 590 of the donors, a V segment was called functional when productive rearrangements were above 56.7%, and segregating when the standard deviation between donors exceeded 5%. A statistical classification framework was built for diagnosing cytomegalovirus status from the catalog of TCR beta chain sequences. V and J gene assignment, in a later analysis, came from comparing TCR nucleotide sequences with IMGT/GENE-DB human TR gene sequences. The TCRdist pipeline was used in a later analysis to assign CDR3 sequences and most-parsimonious VDJ recombination scenarios. In a later analysis, each TCR beta chain was defined by its CDR3 amino acid sequence together with its V-gene family, and reads without a unique V-gene family were excluded. A later analysis removed several hundred highly shared, low-generation-probability nucleotide sequences to deal with suspected cross-contamination and a sequencing artifact. For each public chain, a later analysis derived a clonal expansion index from normalized ranks of inferred template counts within each repertoire. Generation probabilities in a later analysis came from a VDJ recombination model fitted to out-of-frame rearrangements, and those results were checked against IGoR. A later analysis scored TCR-TCR, TCR-HLA and TCR-CMV co-occurrence with hypergeometric tests, applying a repertoire-size bias correction to TCR pairs. To estimate false discovery rates, a later analysis permuted the HLA or CMV assignments 20 times. In a later analysis, co-occurring TCRs were grouped using DBSCAN, with TCRdist sequence similarity added in when clustering inside HLA-allele-positive subsets. Repertoires with fewer than 30,000 or more than 120,000 public chains were left out of co-occurrence clustering, as were about five repertoires with anomalous nucleotide sharing. TCRdb retrieved this table from immuneACCESS and kept in-frame rearrangements only. Not all clones are present; in checked studies, unresolved V genes account for under half, and no reason is known for the remainder. From that table come the V and J calls and clone size; the DNA was used to work out D and trimming. The sample includes roughly 200,000 clones, with about 80% observed a single time. Jointly, the top ten make up less than 3.5% of the sample.

The TCR sequence derives from a woman in her 30s in good health and CMV-seronegative. The sequenced material came from PBMCs.

The CDR3 region has the sequence CASSLRGTGGETQYF. The DNA sequence is given as TGTGCCAGCAGCTTACGGGGGACAGGGGGGGAGACCCAGTACTTC. The chain was built from TRBV7-2 and TRBJ2-5, with 11 bases in between that match TRBD1. Germline trimming: 2 bases from V, 5 bases from J; junction bases outside gene matches: 4. CDR1 SGHTA and CDR2 FQGNSA were looked up in the germline V gene. Including cysteine and phenylalanine, the CDR3 has 15 amino acids. The kept DNA is CDR3 alone, 45 bases in frame from the first base.